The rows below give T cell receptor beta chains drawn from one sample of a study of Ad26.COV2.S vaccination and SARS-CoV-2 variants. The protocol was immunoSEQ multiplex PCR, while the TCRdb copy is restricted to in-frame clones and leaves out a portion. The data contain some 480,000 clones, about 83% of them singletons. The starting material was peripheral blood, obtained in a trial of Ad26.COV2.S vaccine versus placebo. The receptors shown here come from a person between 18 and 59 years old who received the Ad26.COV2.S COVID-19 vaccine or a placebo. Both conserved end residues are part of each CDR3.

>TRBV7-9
CASSWNFYEQFF
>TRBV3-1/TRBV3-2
CASSQMAGPLAGANVLTF
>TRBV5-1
CASSLSPGLSGNTIYF
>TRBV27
CASSLGYPVPGNTIYF
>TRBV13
CASSPSFGTEAFF
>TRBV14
CASSQWGAGANVLTF
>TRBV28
CASSLSQGLSGANVLTF
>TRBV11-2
CASSSGTAGPLHF
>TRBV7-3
CASSSQSSGNTIYF
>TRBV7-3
CASSLELGFRDTQYF
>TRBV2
CASTQEGGLAGNTIYF
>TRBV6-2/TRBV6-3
CASNPDGGKTGELFF
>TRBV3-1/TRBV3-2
CASRGAGGLAGELFF
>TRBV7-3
CASSLTSKTGELFF
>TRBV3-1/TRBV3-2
CASSQELTGELFF
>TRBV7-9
CASSLEGTSGQEKLFF
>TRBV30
CAWGPGGYTF
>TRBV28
CASSERGSWTEAFF
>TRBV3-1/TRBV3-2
CASSQRGSNQPQHF
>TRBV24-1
CATSPTGQYQPQHF
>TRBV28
CASRGTGIQYF
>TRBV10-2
CASKGTGLQETQYF
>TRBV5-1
CASSLGMWSYEQYF
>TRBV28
CASSAGLVVTGELFF
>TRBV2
CASRINGNEQFF
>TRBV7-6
CASSLDRVGIQQYF
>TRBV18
CASSPGQGNTGELFF
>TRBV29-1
CSVGEGARETQYF
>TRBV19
CATYSGHLRNTEAFF
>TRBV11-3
CASSVAGTGGSEAFF
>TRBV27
CASSLRTGNPYEQYF
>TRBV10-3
CAISESGYHEQFF
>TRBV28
CASSLERGDTGELFF
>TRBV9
CASTLGGSRTGELFF
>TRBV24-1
CATSVGEKGDTQYF
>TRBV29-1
CSVVSNTEAFF
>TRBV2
CASSVSLNQPQHF
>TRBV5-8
CASSLPPGTDTQYF
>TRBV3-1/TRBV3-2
CASSQGGKTEAFF
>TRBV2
CASGGRVGGEKLFF
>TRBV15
CATSRDYRGNQETQYF
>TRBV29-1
CSARDRYNEQFF
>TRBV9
CASSAPLGEKLFF
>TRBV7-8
CASSPRQGPYNEQFF
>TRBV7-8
CASSLVGNEQFF
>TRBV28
CASSLAGTSDGKLFF
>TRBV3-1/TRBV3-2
CASSFLDMNTEAFF
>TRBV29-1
CSVGTANNEQFF
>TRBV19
CASSIGLPDTQYF
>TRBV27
CASSKDRYGYTF
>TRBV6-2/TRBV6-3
CASRPRDRPLYGYTF
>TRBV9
CASSTSGRQETQYF
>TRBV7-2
CASSPGSGTYQQTLYTF
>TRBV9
CASSVVTPGTEAFF
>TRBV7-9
CASTRRRSTDPRAPYGYTF
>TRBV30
CAWRRNTEAFF